The 8 T cell receptor beta chains given below trace back to one sample, sequenced in a study of shared clonotypes between healthy human individuals. The data were produced by immunoSEQ multiplex PCR, yet TCRdb's version contains in-frame clones alone and is incomplete. Found here are around 940,000 clones, about 80% of them singletons; the top ten hold approximately 1.5%. Sequenced: memory CD4+ T cells sorted from blood. Stated subset: CD45RA-negative fraction. These receptor sequences come from a man younger than 35 in good health.

This clone came up a few times. This chain connects TRBV6-6 to TRBJ1-1; D perhaps matches TRBD1 (5 bases). From germline, CDR1 is MNHNY and CDR2 SVGAGI (reference sequence). This CDR3 spans 14 amino acids. The V end was cut by 2 bases, the J end by 3 bases, with 10 bases between. DNA of the CDR3: TGTGCCAGCAGTTACACGCGGGGGGACACTGAAGCTTTCTTT. Translation: CASSYTRGDTEAFF.

This clone was counted a single time. The chain uses TRBV7-2 and TRBJ1-2, with 8 bases fitting TRBD1. Losses at the gene ends were 5 bases for V and 6 bases for J; bases not matched to a gene: 5. The CDR3 is 13 amino acids. Germline CDR1 and CDR2: SGHTA and FQGNSA. The CDR3 bases are TGTGCCAGCAGCATTCGACAGGGGAATGGCTACACCTTC. Protein product: CASSIRQGNGYTF.

As concerns this clone: An end of the junction does not agree with germline; a read error may underlie this. V is TRBV7-9 and J is TRBJ1-2, with a weak D call TRBD1 (6 bases). The CDR3 extends over 15 amino acids. Germline V gives CDR1 SEHNR, CDR2 FQNEAQ (reference sequence). The CDR3 DNA is TGTGCCAGCAGCCCACGCGGGGGCCCCTCCTATCGCTACACCTTC. Its protein is CASSPRGGPSYRYTF.

The gene calls are TRBV19 and TRBJ1-2, with D possibly matching TRBD1 (6 bases). Germline lookup yields CDR1 LNHDA and CDR2 SQIVND (reference sequence). There are 18 residues in the CDR3. Trimming removed 7 bases from V and 0 bases from J, with 24 bases in between. For the CDR3, the DNA is TGTGCCAGTACCCAAGGGGGGGCCAACCTTCCCACTAACTATGGCTACACCTTC. Encoded protein: CASTQGGANLPTNYGYTF.

This chain links TRBV30 with TRBJ2-1; TRBD2 agrees at 11 bases. CDR1 and CDR2 (germline): GTSNPN, SVGIG (reference sequence). The junction had 5 bases not matched to a gene; V was cut back by 3 bases and J by 7 bases. The CDR3 has 14 amino acids. CDR3 DNA sequence: TGTGCCTGGAGAACTAGCGGGAGTATAAATGAGCAGTTCTTC. It translates to CAWRTSGSINEQFF.

This clone was detected a few times. The chain combines TRBV10-3 with TRBJ1-4, with D uncertain. V lost 2 bases, J lost 11 bases, and 9 bases lay in between. CDR3 length: 12 residues. CDR1 and CDR2 from the germline V gene are ENHRY and SYGVKD. CDR3 in DNA: TGTGCCATCAGTGAGAGGGAGCATAAACTGTTTTTT. Protein sequence: CAISEREHKLFF.

This sequence joins TRBV6-1 and TRBJ2-7, with no clear D. Germline assignment: CDR1 MNHNS and CDR2 SASEGT. Trimming shortened V by 6 bases and J by 2 bases, and 8 bases separated the two germline ends. The CDR3 sequence is 12 residues long. The CDR3 reads CASSMRPYEQYF. CDR3 in DNA: TGTGCCAGCAGCATGAGACCCTACGAGCAGTACTTC.

The J gene is TRBJ1-2, the V gene TRBV7-9, with D hard to call. Germline V gene lookup returns CDR1 SEHNR and CDR2 FQNEAQ (reference sequence). V lost 3 bases and J lost 6, with 14 bases in between. The CDR3 contains 14 residues. CDR3 DNA sequence: TGTGCCAGCAGCTTGGTGGGAATGGGTGATGGCTACACCTTC. It translates to CASSLVGMGDGYTF.